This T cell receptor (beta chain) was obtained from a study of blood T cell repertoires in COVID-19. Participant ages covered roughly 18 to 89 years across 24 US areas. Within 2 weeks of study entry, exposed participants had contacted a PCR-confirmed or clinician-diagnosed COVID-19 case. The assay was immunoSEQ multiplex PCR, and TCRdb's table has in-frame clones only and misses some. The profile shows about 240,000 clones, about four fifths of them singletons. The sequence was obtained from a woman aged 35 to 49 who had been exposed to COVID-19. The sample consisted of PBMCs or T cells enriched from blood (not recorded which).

The CDR3 spells CASGTSTGELFF. The CDR3 DNA sequence: TGTGCCAGTGGGACATCCACCGGGGAGCTGTTTTTT. This chain connects TRBV6-5 to TRBJ2-2, with a possible D match to TRBD1 (6 bases). The CDR3 extends over 12 amino acids. Germline CDR1 reads MNHEY; CDR2 reads SVGAGI. The V and J ends lost 9 bases and 4 bases respectively, with 9 bases between them.